This paragraph reports one T cell receptor (beta chain). CDR1 is SGDLS and CDR2 is YYNGEE in the germline V gene. CDR3 length: 13 residues. V dropped 0 bases and J dropped 9 bases, with 10 bases sitting between them. In the original processing: The assay estimated nucleated cells by amplifying reference gene primers. Method: immunoSEQ multiplex PCR; TCRdb's copy keeps in-frame clones and lacks some. For V, J and clone size, that table is used; D and trimming come from the DNA. The data contain about 55,000 clones, roughly 85% of them singletons. The entry originates in a study of blood T cell repertoires in COVID-19. Study summary: Acute and convalescent COVID-19 samples came from the United States, Italy and Spain. The analysed material was cDNA or gDNA that came from T cells, B-cell-depleted T cells, or PBMCs.

The rearrangement joins TRBV9 to TRBJ1-3; D ambiguous. The sequenced sample was peripheral blood. This clonotype was obtained from a human donor in a cohort sampled during active COVID-19. CDR3: CASSVGGSPTIYF. The CDR3 coding sequence is TGTGCCAGCAGCGTAGGCGGGAGCCCCACCATATATTTT.